This passage covers 7 T cell receptor beta chains from one sample sequenced in a study of T cell responses to AZD1222 COVID-19 vaccine. Repertoires were generated with immunoSEQ multiplex PCR, while TCRdb's copy carries only in-frame clones and drops some. The sample consists of approximately 110,000 clones, around 83% of them appearing once. The sequencing here drew on peripheral blood, taken 28 days after the second AZD1222 dose. The receptors come from an adult who received the AZD1222 COVID-19 vaccine.

The rearrangement joins TRBV23-1 to TRBJ1-5; 7 bases match TRBD1. TRBV23-1 is sorted into the ORF group, with uncertain function. The V segment lost 3 bases and the J segment 6 bases; nucleotides outside the gene matches: 14. The CDR3 has 17 residues. The DNA for the CDR3 is TGCGCCAGCAGTCATCTTTACAGGGGCCTCCCACCTCAGCCCCAGCATTTT. It specifies CASSHLYRGLPPQPQHF.

The V and J genes are TRBV30 and TRBJ1-4, with TRBD1 as a possible D gene (6 bases). Per the germline V gene, CDR1 is GTSNPN and CDR2 is SVGIG (reference sequence). Trimming cost V 7 bases and J 7 bases, with 25 bases left between them. CDR3 length: 16 residues. DNA for the CDR3: TGTGCCTTGGGGGCGGGGAAGGCACTGGGTAGTGAAAAACTGTTTTTT. It is translated as CALGAGKALGSEKLFF. The whole variable domain, remainder taken from reference TRBV30 and TRBJ1-4, is SQTIHQWPATLVQPVGSPLSLECTVEGTSNPNLYWYRQAAGRGLQLLFYSVGIGQISSEVPQNLSASRPQDRQFILSSKKLLLSDSGFYLCALGAGKALGSEKLFFGSGTQLSVL.

The genes are TRBV7-9 and TRBJ2-2; possibly TRBD1 for D (5 bases). CDR1 is SEHNR, CDR2 FQNEAQ, per germline (reference sequence). The V end lost 2 bases, the J end lost 3 bases, and 13 bases lay between the germline ends. This CDR3 contains 16 residues. This chain's CDR3 is CASSLSGAGYTGELFF. The CDR3 DNA reads as TGTGCCAGCAGCTTAAGTGGCGCAGGGTACACCGGGGAGCTGTTTTTT.

With respect to this clone: Different DNA sequences within this sample yield the same CDR3. This rearrangement joins TRBV7-2 to TRBJ2-2; D is perhaps TRBD2 (5 bases). Trimming left V 1 base short and J 5 bases short, with 5 bases between. Germline CDR1 and CDR2: SGHTA and FQGNSA. This CDR3 region has 13 residues. The CDR3 nucleotides read TGTGCCAGCAGCTTAGGAGGGACCGGGGAGCTGTTTTTT. This sequence encodes CASSLGGTGELFF.

J is TRBJ1-3 and V is TRBV28, with D possibly matching TRBD1 (6 bases). Germline values: CDR1 MDHEN, CDR2 SYDVKM. V gave up 6 bases and J gave up 4 bases, with 19 bases separating them. CDR3 size: 16 residues. The CDR3 nucleotides read TGTGCCAGCAGCTCCCCGGGAGGGGGAGAAGGAAACACCATATATTTT. It encodes CASSSPGGGEGNTIYF.

The genes are TRBV25-1 and TRBJ2-1; no clear D gene. Germline assignment: CDR1 MGHDK and CDR2 SYGVNS. V lost 6 bases, J lost 6 bases, and 6 bases lay in between. This CDR3 has 11 amino acids. Written as DNA, the CDR3 is TGTGCCAGCAGAGGGTTCAATGAGCAGTTCTTC. It specifies CASRGFNEQFF.

Worth noting for this clone: Because the CDR3 is missing its conserved closing phenylalanine or tryptophan, this is likely a read error. It is unclear where the CDR3 begins or ends on the DNA, so no DNA is shown, and the CDR3 is as TCRdb lists it. This chain links TRBV28 with TRBJ1-2. The CDR3 spans 13 residues, counting both ends. Per the germline V gene, CDR1 is MDHEN and CDR2 is SYDVKM. The CDR3 is CASSPARTTMRVV.